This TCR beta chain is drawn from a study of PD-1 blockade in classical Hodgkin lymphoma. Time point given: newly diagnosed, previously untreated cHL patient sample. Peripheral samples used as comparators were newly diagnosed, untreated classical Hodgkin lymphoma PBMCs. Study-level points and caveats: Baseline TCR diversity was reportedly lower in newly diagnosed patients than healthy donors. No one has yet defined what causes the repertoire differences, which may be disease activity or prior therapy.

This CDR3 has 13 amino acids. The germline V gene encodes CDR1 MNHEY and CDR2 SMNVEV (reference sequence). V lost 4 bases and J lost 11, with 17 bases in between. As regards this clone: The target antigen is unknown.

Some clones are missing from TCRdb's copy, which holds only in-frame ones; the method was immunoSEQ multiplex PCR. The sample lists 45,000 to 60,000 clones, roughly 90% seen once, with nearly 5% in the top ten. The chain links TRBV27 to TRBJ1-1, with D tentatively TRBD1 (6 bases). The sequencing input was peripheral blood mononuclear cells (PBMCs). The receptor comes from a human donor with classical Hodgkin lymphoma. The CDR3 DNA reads TGTGCCAGCAGTTCCGTGAACGACAGGATGGCTTTCTTT. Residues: CASSSVNDRMAFF.